What follows describes a single T cell receptor (beta chain). This specimen comes from a study of blood T cell repertoires in COVID-19. About the research overall: Acute-phase and convalescent COVID-19 samples originated in the United States, Italy and Spain. Sample material is recorded as cDNA or gDNA derived from T cells, B-cell-depleted T cells, or PBMCs.

V shed 8 bases and J shed 9 bases, with 14 bases lying between them. Germline values: CDR1 SNHLY, CDR2 FYNNEI. This CDR3 has 13 residues. As processed by the authors: Reference gene primer amplification gave nucleated cell count estimates. TCRdb keeps only in-frame clones here, not all; method: immunoSEQ multiplex PCR. V, J and clone size are those of that table, while D and trimming were read from the DNA. The repertoire holds some 150,000 clones, under 90% seen once, with under 9.5% in the top ten. The origin of this receptor is a woman of 80 years or more in a cohort sampled during active or convalescent COVID-19. The chain is built from TRBV2 and TRBJ1-6; D unclear. Source material: peripheral blood. CDR3 bases: TGTGCCAGCTTACCACAGAAGACTTCACCCCTCCACTTT. It is translated as CASLPQKTSPLHF.